Listed below are T cell receptor beta chains from one sample, sequenced in a study of cytomegalovirus exposure and HLA in healthy donors. The assay was immunoSEQ multiplex PCR, and TCRdb's table has in-frame clones only and misses some. The sample table sets out approximately 140,000 clones. The sample was PBMCs. The receptors come from a woman between 18 and 29 years old in good health and CMV-seronegative. Each CDR3 is given with its conserved first and last residue. Each record gives: J gene, V gene, D gene, CDR3 DNA, CDR3 protein. A D gene is named only where the DNA matches it firmly.

j_gene: TRBJ2-2; v_gene: TRBV5-6; d_gene: -; CDR3nt: TGTGCCAGCAGTTATATCCGGGACAAGAACACCGGGGAGCTGTTTTTT; CDR3aa: CASSYIRDKNTGELFF
j_gene: TRBJ1-5; v_gene: TRBV6-6; d_gene: TRBD1; CDR3nt: TGTGCCAGCAGTTACGGGACAGGGGTTAATCAGCCCCAGCATTTT; CDR3aa: CASSYGTGVNQPQHF
j_gene: TRBJ1-1; v_gene: TRBV7-2; d_gene: -; CDR3nt: TGTGCCAGCAGCACTGGGGGGAGGGGTCTGAACACTGAAGCTTTCTTT; CDR3aa: CASSTGGRGLNTEAFF
j_gene: TRBJ2-1; v_gene: TRBV18; d_gene: -; CDR3nt: TGTGCCAGCTCAAGGGACTCCCCCTCCTACAATGAGCAGTTCTTC; CDR3aa: CASSRDSPSYNEQFF
j_gene: TRBJ2-7; v_gene: TRBV7-8; d_gene: -; CDR3nt: TGTGCCAGCAGCTTAGATTACAGGGAACCCTACGAGCAGTACTTC; CDR3aa: CASSLDYREPYEQYF
j_gene: TRBJ2-3; v_gene: TRBV6-1; d_gene: -; CDR3nt: TGTGCCAGCAGTGAATATGTAAGGGGTGGTGGAGATACGCAGTATTTT; CDR3aa: CASSEYVRGGGDTQYF
j_gene: TRBJ1-2; v_gene: TRBV6-1; d_gene: -; CDR3nt: TGTGCCAGCAAGGTAACGGCAGGGTCCTATGGCTACACCTTC; CDR3aa: CASKVTAGSYGYTF
j_gene: TRBJ2-2; v_gene: TRBV7-7; d_gene: -; CDR3nt: TGTGCCAGCAGTACGGACAGATACACCGGGGAGCTGTTTTTT; CDR3aa: CASSTDRYTGELFF
j_gene: TRBJ1-5; v_gene: TRBV12-5; d_gene: TRBD1; CDR3nt: TGTGCTAGTTCGACAGGGGATCAGCCCCAGCATTTT; CDR3aa: CASSTGDQPQHF
j_gene: TRBJ1-5; v_gene: TRBV6-1; d_gene: -; CDR3nt: TGTGCCAGCATACCCCCCGGGGGAGATCAGCCCCAGCATTTT; CDR3aa: CASIPPGGDQPQHF
j_gene: TRBJ1-2; v_gene: TRBV5-1; d_gene: -; CDR3nt: TGCGCCAGCAGCTTGGAGCGTTCGGACGGCGTACGAGGGTATGGCTACACCTTC; CDR3aa: CASSLERSDGVRGYGYTF
j_gene: TRBJ2-1; v_gene: TRBV10-1; d_gene: TRBD2; CDR3nt: TGCGCCAGCAGTGAGCGGTGGAGCGGGAGGGGTGATGAGCAGTTCTTC; CDR3aa: CASSERWSGRGDEQFF
j_gene: TRBJ2-1; v_gene: TRBV6-4; d_gene: TRBD1; CDR3nt: TGTGCCAGCAGTTCCGGGACAGGGGGCAATGAGCAGTTCTTC; CDR3aa: CASSSGTGGNEQFF
j_gene: TRBJ2-2; v_gene: TRBV7-9; d_gene: TRBD1; CDR3nt: TGTGCCAGCAGCGCAACCTGGGGGGCAGGGGGCGTTATCGGGGAGCTGTTTTTT; CDR3aa: CASSATWGAGGVIGELFF
j_gene: TRBJ1-1; v_gene: TRBV2; d_gene: -; CDR3nt: TGTGCCAGCAGTGAAGCAGGGGTCGGTGAAGCTTTCTTT; CDR3aa: CASSEAGVGEAFF
j_gene: TRBJ1-3; v_gene: TRBV6-6; d_gene: TRBD1; CDR3nt: TGTGCCAGCAGGAGGGGGCTAGTATCTGGAAACACCATATATTTT; CDR3aa: CASRRGLVSGNTIYF
j_gene: TRBJ1-1; v_gene: TRBV5-1; d_gene: -; CDR3nt: TGCGCCAGCAGCTTGGGACAGTGGAGCACTGAAGCTTTCTTT; CDR3aa: CASSLGQWSTEAFF
j_gene: TRBJ1-2; v_gene: TRBV9; d_gene: -; CDR3nt: TGTGCCAGCAGCGTAGGCGCAGGGGATTATGGCTACACCTTC; CDR3aa: CASSVGAGDYGYTF
j_gene: TRBJ2-6; v_gene: TRBV5-1; d_gene: TRBD1; CDR3nt: TGCGCCAGCAGCACTACGACAGGGTCCGGGGCCAACGTCCTGACTTTC; CDR3aa: CASSTTTGSGANVLTF
j_gene: TRBJ2-2; v_gene: TRBV30; d_gene: TRBD2; CDR3nt: TGTGCCTGGAGTGTAGGGGACTATTTGACCGGGGAGCTGTTTTTT; CDR3aa: CAWSVGDYLTGELFF
j_gene: TRBJ2-5; v_gene: TRBV7-2; d_gene: -; CDR3nt: TGTGCCAGCAGCCCATTGGTAGGGGCGAGGCGAGAGACCCAGTACTTC; CDR3aa: CASSPLVGARRETQYF
j_gene: TRBJ2-5; v_gene: TRBV4-1; d_gene: -; CDR3nt: TGCGCCAGCAGCCATCCCGACCAAGAGACCCAGTACTTC; CDR3aa: CASSHPDQETQYF
j_gene: TRBJ2-3; v_gene: TRBV9; d_gene: -; CDR3nt: TGTGCCAGCAGCGTGGGTAGCGGATCCCTCGGCGATACGCAGTATTTT; CDR3aa: CASSVGSGSLGDTQYF
j_gene: TRBJ1-1; v_gene: TRBV30; d_gene: -; CDR3nt: TGTGCCTGGAGCCTCGGGAGGGGGAACACTGAAGCTTTCTTT; CDR3aa: CAWSLGRGNTEAFF
j_gene: TRBJ2-3; v_gene: TRBV30; d_gene: -; CDR3nt: TGTGCCTGGATACAGAACGGGAGAGACCCCACAGATACGCAGTATTTT; CDR3aa: CAWIQNGRDPTDTQYF
j_gene: TRBJ2-3; v_gene: TRBV9; d_gene: -; CDR3nt: TGTGCCAGCAGCCCGGACCCAGCGGTCGCAGATACGCAGTATTTT; CDR3aa: CASSPDPAVADTQYF
j_gene: TRBJ2-7; v_gene: TRBV9; d_gene: -; CDR3nt: TGTGCCAGCAGCCCTTCTTTCTCCTACGAGCAGTACTTC; CDR3aa: CASSPSFSYEQYF
j_gene: TRBJ1-2; v_gene: TRBV28; d_gene: TRBD1; CDR3nt: TGTGCCAGCAGTTTTGGGACAGGGTTGGGACGCTACACCTTC; CDR3aa: CASSFGTGLGRYTF
j_gene: TRBJ2-1; v_gene: TRBV5-1; d_gene: -; CDR3nt: TGCGCCAGCAGCTTGGCCTTCGAGCGGAACTCCTACAATGAGCAGTTCTTC; CDR3aa: CASSLAFERNSYNEQFF